These 2 T cell receptor beta chains originate from one sample sequenced in a study of blood T cell repertoires in COVID-19. Assay used: immunoSEQ multiplex PCR; TCRdb lists only in-frame clones, some missing. The sample lists over 120,000 clones, about 76% seen once, with approximately 8.2% in the top ten. Source material: peripheral blood. These receptors were obtained from a human donor in a cohort sampled during active COVID-19.

CDR3 protein: CASSQEAEGVYSYEQYF. The DNA of the CDR3 is TGTGCCAGCAGCCAAGAGGCGGAGGGAGTCTACTCCTACGAGCAGTACTTC. The gene calls are TRBV3-1 (or the pseudogene TRBV3-2) and TRBJ2-7; D is possibly TRBD2 (6 bases). The CDR3 spans 17 residues. With 0 bases removed from V and 0 bases from J, the gap between germline ends came to 15 bases. Germline values: CDR1 LGHDT, CDR2 YNNKEL (reference sequence).

The chain joins TRBV7-4 to TRBJ2-7, with TRBD1 as a possible D gene (5 bases). CDR1 is SGHVT, CDR2 SQSDAQ, per germline. Deletions cut 7 bases from V and 3 bases from J, with 16 bases between. The CDR3 has 14 amino acids. CDR3 sequence reads: CASTGVRASYEQYF. The CDR3 DNA reads TGTGCCAGCACAGGCGTCAGGGCTAGCTACGAGCAGTACTTC.